Following are 6 T cell receptor beta chains from one sample sequenced in a study of blood T cell repertoires in COVID-19. Sequencing used immunoSEQ multiplex PCR; TCRdb keeps in-frame clones, though not all of them. The table has tens of thousands of clones, approximately 70% seen once. Sequenced sample: peripheral blood. These receptor sequences come from a man older than 75 with acute or convalescent COVID-19.

The rearrangement links TRBV6-6 to TRBJ1-5; D ambiguous. Trimming removed 7 bases from V and 1 base from J, with 8 bases in between. The CDR3 runs to 13 residues. Germline V gives CDR1 MNHNY, CDR2 SVGAGI (reference sequence). Here the CDR3 reads CASTRGSNQPQHF. CDR3 in DNA: TGTGCCAGCACGCGAGGGAGCAATCAGCCCCAGCATTTT.

The table lists this clone with a few counts. This rearrangement joins TRBV9 to TRBJ2-1; 13 positions agree with TRBD2. The CDR3 loop spans 15 amino acids. The junction had 1 base not matched to a gene; V was cut back by 1 base and J by 6 bases. The germline V gene has CDR1 SGDLS and CDR2 YYNGEE. The DNA of the CDR3 is TGTGCCAGCAGCGTAACTAGCGGGGGGGGCAATGAGCAGTTCTTC. Amino acids: CASSVTSGGGNEQFF. The complete variable domain, with remaining parts taken from reference TRBV9 and TRBJ2-1, reads DSGVTQTPKHLITATGQRVTLRCSPRSGDLSVYWYQQSLDQGLQFLIQYYNGEERAKGNILERFSAQQFPDLHSELNLSSLELGDSALYFCASSVTSGGGNEQFFGPGTRLTVL.

The V gene is TRBV12-5, the J gene TRBJ1-1; the D gene is possibly TRBD1 (5 bases). Trimming took off 4 bases at V and 5 bases at J, with 11 bases between the two ends. CDR1 is LGHNT, CDR2 FRNRAP, per germline. The CDR3 totals 13 residues. The CDR3 DNA is TGTGCTAGTGGTTCTCAGGGAGGAACTGAAGCTTTCTTT. This codes for CASGSQGGTEAFF.

The chain couples TRBV6-1 to TRBJ1-5; the match to TRBD1 covers 8 bases. Unmatched junction bases numbered 3, after V lost 2 bases and J lost 3 bases. The CDR3 totals 15 residues. Germline CDR1 MNHNS, CDR2 SASEGT. The CDR3 loop reads CASSETTGANQPQHF. The CDR3 nucleotides read TGTGCCAGCAGTGAAACGACAGGGGCCAATCAGCCCCAGCATTTT.

This clone was observed a handful of times. The rearrangement joins TRBV4-3 to TRBJ1-1, with 7 bases that match TRBD1. V gave up 0 bases and J gave up 3 bases; unmatched junction bases: 4. This CDR3 is 15 amino acids long. Germline lookup yields CDR1 LGHNA and CDR2 YSLEER. CDR3 bases: TGCGCCAGCAGCCAAGACCCGGGACAGTACACTGAAGCTTTCTTT. Protein: CASSQDPGQYTEAFF.

Details on this clone: One end of the junction is discordant with germline, which a read error may explain. This rearrangement joins TRBV10-3 to TRBJ1-1; the D gene is possibly TRBD1 (6 bases). The CDR3 extends over 14 amino acids. CDR1 and CDR2 (germline): ENHRY, SYGVKD. CDR3 in amino acids: CAISSTGMSTGAFF. In nucleotides, the CDR3 is TGTGCCATCAGCTCGACAGGTATGAGCACTGGAGCTTTCTTT.